The next 24 T cell receptor beta chains were all read from a single sample in a study of human CD8 memory T cell subsets. Libraries of TCR beta chains were produced by 5' RACE (UMI-labeled). TCRdb reprocessed the 5' RACE reads and keeps a single row for each CDR3 protein, giving no DNA. The sample yields around 20,000 distinct CDR3 sequences, of which the top ten take up 5.4%. Sequencing was performed on CD8+ T cells from PBMCs. All receptors come from a human donor in good health.

The chain recombines TRBV29-1 with TRBJ2-5; TCRdb reports TRBD1, a call that lacks DNA to check it against. The length of the CDR3 is 12 residues. Per germline, CDR1 SQVTM and CDR2 ANQGSEA. The CDR3 loop reads CSGTGDEETQYF.

This rearrangement joins TRBV27 to TRBJ1-3; the TCRdb call, TRBD1, lacks DNA for checking. This CDR3 has 15 amino acids. Germline V CDR1 and CDR2: MNHEY, SMNVEV (reference sequence). The CDR3: CASSPAGTAGNTIYF.

This clonotype is medium-sized by frequency. The CDR3 sequence: CASSLTGGNGYTF. The rearrangement links TRBV5-1 to TRBJ1-2; absent DNA, TCRdb's TRBD1 call cannot be checked. The CDR3 consists of 13 residues. Germline loops: CDR1 SGHRS, CDR2 YFSETQ.

V usage is TRBV7-9 and J usage is TRBJ2-7; TCRdb selects TRBD1, and the lack of DNA leaves this call unchecked. Per the germline V gene, CDR1 is SEHNR and CDR2 is FQNEAQ (reference sequence). This CDR3 comprises 16 residues. CDR3 sequence: CASSPGQGSRNPEQYF.

The CDR3 here is CASSQGLAGVNEQFF. This chain connects TRBV11-2 to TRBJ2-1; TCRdb's D gene call, TRBD2, goes unchecked for lack of DNA. CDR1 SGHAT and CDR2 FQNNGV come from the germline V gene. There are 15 residues in the CDR3.

The V and J genes are TRBV5-4 and TRBJ2-6. The CDR3 totals 16 residues. The germline CDR1 and CDR2 sequences are SGHNT and YYREEE (reference sequence). Here the CDR3 reads CASSLPGTSGANVLTF.

The gene calls are TRBV12-3 or TRBV12-4 and TRBJ2-1; TCRdb lists TRBD1, though no DNA is available to test this call. This CDR3 has 14 amino acids. This chain's CDR3 is CASSPGQGVDEQFF.

J is TRBJ1-2 and V is TRBV6-1; the D gene TCRdb calls, TRBD1, cannot be checked with no DNA. Per germline, CDR1 MNHNS and CDR2 SASEGT. This CDR3 contains 13 residues. The CDR3 reads CASSEARPHGYTF.

This clonotype registers medium-sized by frequency. The CDR3 is CSVGDSGGGNTIYF. The rearrangement joins TRBV29-1 to TRBJ1-3. The length of the CDR3 is 14 residues. Germline CDR1 is SQVTM and CDR2 is ANQGSEA.

V and J are TRBV10-2 and TRBJ2-2; lacking DNA, the TRBD1 call made by TCRdb goes unchecked. The CDR3 consists of 16 residues. In germline, CDR1 is WSHSY, CDR2 SAAADI. CDR3 in amino acids: CASNSPGTSNTGELFF.

The gene calls are TRBV6-6 and TRBJ1-1; TCRdb indicates TRBD1, and absent DNA this call remains unverified. Germline-derived CDR1 and CDR2 are MNHNY and SVGAGI (reference sequence). The CDR3 runs to 15 residues. This CDR3 reads CASSVETGGIAEAFF.

This clonotype ranks as medium-sized in terms of frequency. This chain joins TRBV6-5 and TRBJ1-1. Germline V gene data show CDR1 as MNHEY and CDR2 as SVGAGI. This CDR3 contains 13 residues. The CDR3 region is CASSKFEGTEAFF.

The chain has TRBV7-6 and TRBJ2-7. This CDR3 region has 12 residues. CDR1 is SGHVS, CDR2 FNYEAQ, per germline. CDR3 residues: CASSLGAYEQYF. Supplemented by reference TRBV7-6 and TRBJ2-7, the full variable domain reads GAGVSQSPRYKVTKRGQDVALRCDPISGHVSLYWYRQALGQGPEFLTYFNYEAQQDKSGLPNDRFSAERPEGSISTLTIQRTEQRDSAMYRCASSLGAYEQYFGPGTRLTVT.

The genes are TRBV20-1 and TRBJ2-3; TCRdb reports TRBD2, a call that lacks DNA to check it against. The CDR3 length is 15 residues. Per the germline V gene, CDR1 is DFQATT and CDR2 is SNEGSKA (reference sequence). This chain's CDR3 is CSATGASGYTDTQYF.

This chain uses TRBV11-2 with TRBJ1-1. The CDR3 contains 14 residues. The germline V gene has CDR1 SGHAT and CDR2 FQNNGV. The CDR3 reads CASSLTSMNTEAFF.

This chain connects TRBV5-6 to TRBJ2-1; the D gene TCRdb calls, TRBD1, cannot be checked with no DNA. Germline-derived CDR1 and CDR2 are SGHDT and YYEEEE. The CDR3 extends over 15 amino acids. The CDR3 sequence is CASSLIRDSYNEQFF. Full variable domain (remainder filled in from reference TRBV5-6 and TRBJ2-1): DAGVTQSPTHLIKTRGQQVTLRCSPKSGHDTVSWYQQALGQGPQFIFQYYEEEERQRGNFPDRFSGHQFPNYSSELNVNALLLGDSALYLCASSLIRDSYNEQFFGPGTRLTVL.

The chain joins TRBV7-9 to TRBJ2-2; there is no DNA to check the TCRdb D call of TRBD1. The CDR3 extends over 17 amino acids. From germline, CDR1 is SEHNR and CDR2 FQNEAQ (reference sequence). This CDR3 reads CASSLPAGAQSDGELFF.

CDR3 residues: CASTFPGKDEQFF. V gene TRBV28 combines with J gene TRBJ2-1; TCRdb picks TRBD1, but there is no DNA to check that call. Germline CDR1 MDHEN, CDR2 SYDVKM. This CDR3 comprises 13 residues.

The chain has TRBV4-3 and TRBJ2-5. The CDR3 length is 15 residues. CDR1 and CDR2 (germline): LGHNA, YSLEER. The CDR3 loop reads CASSHGTSVGETQYF.

The chain recombines TRBV9 with TRBJ2-7; absent DNA, TCRdb's TRBD2 call cannot be checked. The germline CDR1 and CDR2 sequences are SGDLS and YYNGEE. The length of the CDR3 is 14 residues. The CDR3 sequence is CASSLQEGGYEQYF.

This chain links TRBV20-1 with TRBJ2-7. Germline loops: CDR1 DFQATT, CDR2 SNEGSKA (reference sequence). The CDR3 is 15 residues long. CDR3 protein: CSARDLQGSSYEQYF.

The genes are TRBV6-1 and TRBJ2-1; with no DNA, the TCRdb D assignment of TRBD1 cannot be verified. This CDR3 is 15 amino acids long. Germline V gene sequence: CDR1 MNHNS, CDR2 SASEGT. The CDR3 reads CASSLQESSYNEQFF.

The chain joins TRBV9 to TRBJ2-5; there is no DNA to check the TCRdb D call of TRBD2. CDR1 is SGDLS, CDR2 YYNGEE, per germline. The length of the CDR3 is 15 residues. CDR3 region: CASSPPGGGRETQYF.

The J gene is TRBJ2-1, the V gene TRBV29-1; the D call of TRBD1 rests on TCRdb alone, since no DNA is present to check it. Germline V gene sequence: CDR1 SQVTM, CDR2 ANQGSEA. This CDR3 is 15 amino acids long. This CDR3 is CSVDSGQGAYNEQFF.